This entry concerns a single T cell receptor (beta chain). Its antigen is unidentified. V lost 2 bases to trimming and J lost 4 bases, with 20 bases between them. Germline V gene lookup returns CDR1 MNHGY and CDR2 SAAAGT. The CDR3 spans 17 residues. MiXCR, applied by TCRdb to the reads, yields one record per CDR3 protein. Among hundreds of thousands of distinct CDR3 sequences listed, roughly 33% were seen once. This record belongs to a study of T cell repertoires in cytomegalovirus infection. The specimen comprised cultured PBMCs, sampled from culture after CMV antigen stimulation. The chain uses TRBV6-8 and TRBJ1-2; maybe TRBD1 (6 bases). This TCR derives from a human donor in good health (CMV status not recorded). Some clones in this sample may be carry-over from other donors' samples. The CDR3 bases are TGTGCCAGCAGTTACCGAGTGGTGGCGGGGGCCGGCTATGGCTACACCTTC. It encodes CASSYRVVAGAGYGYTF.